The rows below give T cell receptor beta chains drawn from one sample of a study of preoperative IRX-2 immunotherapy in early breast cancer. The protocol was immunoSEQ multiplex PCR, while the TCRdb copy is restricted to in-frame clones and leaves out a portion. Among approximately 26,000 clones listed, 78% were seen once. Source: lymph node tissue, taken before IRX-2 immunotherapy. The receptors stem from a human donor with breast cancer. Both conserved end residues are part of each CDR3. D genes are given only for firm matches. Size values are once, few and many counts, or a class for expanded clones, and some rows have none.

v_call	clone_size	d_call	j_call	cdr3_nt	cdr3_aa
TRBV5-1	NA	NA	TRBJ1-4	TGCGCCAGCAGACTCGGGACGGGGAATGAAAAACTGTTTTTT	CASRLGTGNEKLFF
TRBV7-8	once	TRBD2	TRBJ2-3	TGTGCCAGCAGCCAAGGGAGCGGGAGAGCCCTAGTCACAGATACGCAGTATTTT	CASSQGSGRALVTDTQYF
TRBV11-3	NA	TRBD2	TRBJ2-7	TGTGCCAGCAGCTTGATAGCGGGGGGAACCTACGAGCAGTACTTC	CASSLIAGGTYEQYF
TRBV6-8	NA	TRBD1	TRBJ2-7	TGTGCCAGCAGTTCCCAGACAGGGGTGCAGTACTTC	CASSSQTGVQYF
TRBV11-3	NA	TRBD1	TRBJ2-1	TGTGCCAGCAGCTCGGGACAGGGTGTGGTGATATACAATGAGCAGTTCTTC	CASSSGQGVVIYNEQFF
TRBV6-8	NA	TRBD1	TRBJ2-7	TGTGCCAGCAGTTACTCGGTCACAGGGGGCATCTACGAGCAGTACTTC	CASSYSVTGGIYEQYF
TRBV28	NA	NA	TRBJ2-7	TGTGCCAGCCAGGGACTTTCATACTACGAGCAGTACTTC	CASQGLSYYEQYF
TRBV30	NA	TRBD1	TRBJ1-4	TGTGCCTGGAGGTCCGCCGTGGGACAGGGGGGTGTATCTCATACGAAACTGTTTTTT	CAWRSAVGQGGVSHTKLFF
TRBV5-1	NA	NA	TRBJ1-2	TGCGCCAGCAGCTTGGGACAGGTCCGGGATGGCTACACCTTC	CASSLGQVRDGYTF
TRBV7-4	NA	NA	TRBJ2-3	TGTGCCAGCAGCCAGACGGGACTTCGCACAGATACGCAGTATTTT	CASSQTGLRTDTQYF
TRBV11-3	NA	NA	TRBJ2-6	TGTGCCAGCAGCTTGTCTCCCTTAGGCTCTGGGGCCAACGTCCTGACTTTC	CASSLSPLGSGANVLTF
TRBV7-6	NA	NA	TRBJ2-3	TGTGCTAGCAGCTTAGTGGGGGTTTCGGATACGCAGTATTTT	CASSLVGVSDTQYF
TRBV11-3	NA	TRBD1	TRBJ2-3	TGTGCCAGCAGCTTAGTAGGGACAGGGGATACAGATACGCAGTATTTT	CASSLVGTGDTDTQYF
TRBV11-3	NA	TRBD2	TRBJ2-5	TGTGCCAGCAGCCCCCGGGCAGCGGGGGGGGAGACCCAGTACTTC	CASSPRAAGGETQYF
TRBV30	NA	TRBD1	TRBJ1-6	TGTGCCTGGAGTGTAACGACAGGGCCGAATTCACCCCTCCACTTT	CAWSVTTGPNSPLHF
TRBV19	NA	TRBD1	TRBJ2-7	TGTGCCAGTAGTACGGGACAGGCGAGCTCCTACGAGCAGTACTTC	CASSTGQASSYEQYF